The clone carrying this T cell receptor (beta chain) was seen only a few times. Its antigen is undetermined. Per the germline V gene, CDR1 is SGHKS and CDR2 is YYEKEE (reference sequence). Trimming took 0 bases from V and 0 from J, leaving 8 bases between them. The CDR3 is 15 residues long. It was 5'RACE with constant-segment primers that produced the TCR alpha and TCR beta cDNA libraries, which carried sample barcodes and UMIs. TCRdb passed the 5' RACE reads through MiXCR, listing each CDR3 protein once. The sample holds about 340,000 distinct CDR3 sequences, 10% to 15% seen once. This sample was taken from a study of T-cell memory formation after mild COVID-19. Points from the study as a whole: Contracting clones, day 15 to 85, had balanced CD4/CD8, and later expanders favored CD4+.

The TCR was taken from a man between 18 and 29 years old who had mild COVID-19 (a few samples of this study predate the infection). Cell type and time point are not known. Specimen: PBMCs or a T cell subset sorted from them (not recorded which). The rearrangement links TRBV5-5 to TRBJ2-3; D is unresolved. The CDR3 DNA is TGTGCCAGCAGCTTGGAGTTTGCAAGCACAGATACGCAGTATTTT. Residues: CASSLEFASTDTQYF. The entire variable domain, with the rest obtained from reference TRBV5-5 and TRBJ2-3, is as follows: DAGVTQSPTHLIKTRGQQVTLRCSPISGHKSVSWYQQVLGQGPQFIFQYYEKEERGRGNFPDRFSARQFPNYSSELNVNALLLGDSALYLCASSLEFASTDTQYFGPGTRLTVL.